Following are 19 T cell receptor beta chains from one sample sequenced in a study of CD8+ T cells in alopecia areata. cDNA reverse transcribed from extracted RNA served as the sequencing template. TCRdb's table, derived via immunoSEQ multiplex PCR, lists solely in-frame clones and lacks some. The sample yields about 110,000 clones, 55% to 75% seen once. The specimen was CD8+ T cells sorted from blood. These receptors originate from a human donor in good health.

The chain employs TRBV2 and TRBJ2-7, with D tentatively TRBD1 (5 bases). This CDR3 has 13 residues. Per germline, CDR1 SNHLY and CDR2 FYNNEI. V lost 6 bases, J lost 5 bases, and 14 bases lay in between. The CDR3 DNA reads as TGTGCCAGCAGCCGCTTAGGGGTGGACGAGCAGTACTTC. This encodes CASSRLGVDEQYF.

The chain recombines TRBV18 with TRBJ1-2; D remains ambiguous. The CDR3 contains 13 residues. Germline V gene sequence: CDR1 KGHSH, CDR2 LQKENI. Trimming stripped 6 bases from V and 2 bases from J, with 10 bases between. The CDR3 loop reads CASSDLSNYGYTF. The CDR3 DNA follows: TGTGCCAGCTCGGACTTATCAAACTATGGCTACACCTTC.

The V gene is TRBV27, the J gene TRBJ2-7; 9 bases line up with TRBD2. The germline V gene has CDR1 MNHEY and CDR2 SMNVEV (reference sequence). V trimming: 5 bases; J trimming: 6 bases; junction bases outside the gene matches: 8. The CDR3 length is 14 residues. The CDR3 loop is CASSPPGLAGEQYF. The CDR3 DNA follows: TGTGCCAGCAGTCCTCCGGGACTAGCCGGCGAGCAGTACTTC.

The chain employs TRBV7-9 and TRBJ1-5; possible D gene TRBD1, 5 bases. V dropped 3 bases and J dropped 4 bases, with 10 bases sitting between them. The germline gives CDR1 SEHNR, CDR2 FQNEAQ (reference sequence). CDR3 length: 14 residues. In nucleotides, the CDR3 is TGTGCCAGCAGCTTGCGGGACGGAAATCAGCCCCAGCATTTT. Translation: CASSLRDGNQPQHF. The variable domain in full, with the rest retrieved from reference TRBV7-9 and TRBJ1-5, is DTGVSQNPRHKITKRGQNVTFRCDPISEHNRLYWYRQTLGQGPEFLTYFQNEAQLEKSRLLSDRFSAERPKGSFSTLEIQRTEQGDSAMYLCASSLRDGNQPQHFGDGTRLSIL.

The chain links TRBV4-2 to TRBJ2-5; possible D gene TRBD1, 5 bases. The CDR3 covers 16 residues. V was clipped by 0 bases and J by 1 base, with 12 bases between them. CDR1 is LGHNA, CDR2 YNFKEQ, per germline. CDR3 sequence: CASSQESGATQETQYF. CDR3 DNA: TGTGCCAGCAGCCAAGAGTCTGGGGCTACCCAAGAGACCCAGTACTTC.

This chain uses TRBV19 with TRBJ1-1; 7 nucleotides line up with TRBD1. Germline V gene data show CDR1 as LNHDA and CDR2 as SQIVND (reference sequence). Unmatched junction bases numbered 4, after V lost 4 bases and J lost 5 bases. The CDR3 is made up of 13 amino acids. The chain's CDR3 is CASSTGGQTEAFF. Written as DNA, the CDR3 is TGTGCCAGTAGTACAGGGGGGCAAACTGAAGCTTTCTTT.

A remark on this clone: The same CDR3 also results from other DNA sequences found in this sample. The rearrangement uses TRBV14 and TRBJ2-3, with a possible D match to TRBD1 (5 bases). This CDR3 contains 14 residues. The V gene's germline CDR1 is SGHDN and CDR2 FVKESK. V shed 3 bases and J shed 2 bases, with 9 bases lying between them. The CDR3 here is CASSQGRHTDTQYF. CDR3 DNA sequence: TGTGCCAGCAGCCAGGGGCGCCACACAGATACGCAGTATTTT.

The chain combines TRBV28 with TRBJ1-1, with 7 bases identical to TRBD1. This CDR3 region has 15 residues. The J segment lost 0 bases and the V segment lost 6 bases, leaving 7 bases of the junction unmatched. Germline loops: CDR1 MDHEN, CDR2 SYDVKM. In nucleotides, the CDR3 is TGTGCCAGCAGCCTGCTGGGACAGTTGAACACTGAAGCTTTCTTT. It codes for CASSLLGQLNTEAFF.

This clone was observed a handful of times. The gene calls are TRBV9 and TRBJ2-3; D unresolved. Germline V gene data show CDR1 as SGDLS and CDR2 as YYNGEE. V was shortened by 0 bases and J by 0 bases, with 11 bases between the two germline ends. CDR3 length: 16 amino acids. In DNA, the CDR3 is TGTGCCAGCAGCGTAGACCCAGACCCTAGCACAGATACGCAGTATTTT. Its protein product is CASSVDPDPSTDTQYF.

The CDR3 loop is CASSAAGQNTEAFF. In DNA, the CDR3 is TGTGCCAGCAGCGCCGCGGGGCAGAACACTGAAGCTTTCTTT. The J gene is TRBJ1-1, the V gene TRBV9; tentatively, D is TRBD1 (5 bases). The CDR3 is 14 residues long. Germline-derived CDR1 and CDR2 are SGDLS and YYNGEE. V lost 3 bases to trimming and J lost 1 base, with 10 bases between them.

The gene calls are TRBV28 and TRBJ1-6; D remains ambiguous. V was cut by 6 bases and J by 10 bases, with 13 bases left in between. Germline V lookup: CDR1 MDHEN, CDR2 SYDVKM. CDR3 length: 13 residues. CDR3 sequence: CASSSAGSSPLHF. DNA of the CDR3: TGTGCCAGCAGCTCTGCCGGGTCGTCACCCCTCCACTTT.

This clone appeared a few times. The rearrangement uses TRBV28 and TRBJ1-2, with a weak D call TRBD1 (5 bases). Germline CDR1 reads MDHEN; CDR2 reads SYDVKM. CDR3 length: 15 residues. Trimming shortened V by 4 bases and J by 8 bases, and 20 bases separated the two germline ends. CDR3 loop: CASSSPVGGTLGYTF. CDR3 nucleotides: TGTGCCAGCAGTTCCCCCGTGGGGGGGACGCTGGGCTACACCTTC.

This chain connects TRBV19 to TRBJ2-3; possibly TRBD1 for D (5 bases). V was pared by 8 bases and J by 0 bases, with 9 bases between. The CDR3 length is 13 residues. CDR1 is LNHDA and CDR2 is SQIVND in the germline V gene (reference sequence). The CDR3 region is CASRRDSTDTQYF. The CDR3 nucleotides read TGTGCCAGTCGCAGGGATAGCACAGATACGCAGTATTTT.

This clone turned up a few times. The V and J genes are TRBV7-8 and TRBJ2-5, with TRBD2 identical over 7 bases. The germline V gene encodes CDR1 SGHVS and CDR2 FQNEAQ. The CDR3 consists of 15 residues. V dropped 2 bases and J dropped 5; count of bases not matched to a gene: 8. The CDR3 DNA is TGTGCCAGCAGCTTAAGGGAAGCGGGGATCGAGACCCAGTACTTC. The encoded protein is CASSLREAGIETQYF.

This chain uses TRBV7-9 with TRBJ1-2, with 11 bases identical to TRBD1. The J segment lost 4 bases and the V segment lost 0 bases, leaving 7 bases of the junction unmatched. Germline V gene sequence: CDR1 SEHNR, CDR2 FQNEAQ (reference sequence). The CDR3 runs to 17 residues. The CDR3 coding sequence is TGTGCCAGCAGCTTAGCGGACAGGGGGCCGTTGGGCTATGGCTACACCTTC. This gives the protein CASSLADRGPLGYGYTF.

V is TRBV27 and J is TRBJ2-7; D is uncertain. The germline gives CDR1 MNHEY, CDR2 SMNVEV (reference sequence). V lost 0 bases, J lost 7 bases, and 4 bases lay in between. This CDR3 is built from 11 residues. For the CDR3, the DNA is TGTGCCAGCAGTTTATCGGGTGAGCAGTACTTC. It is translated as CASSLSGEQYF.

The V gene is TRBV5-6, the J gene TRBJ2-7; 10 nucleotides line up with TRBD1. V shed 0 bases and J 5 bases; nucleotides not matched to a gene: 2. Germline values: CDR1 SGHDT, CDR2 YYEEEE. The CDR3 spans 14 residues. The CDR3 region has the DNA TGTGCCAGCAGCTTGGGACAGGGGGCGAACGAGCAGTACTTC. It specifies CASSLGQGANEQYF.

The rearrangement uses TRBV2 and TRBJ2-1; the match to TRBD1 covers 12 bases. Trimming took 4 bases from V and 7 from J; bases not matched to a gene: 5. Germline lookup yields CDR1 SNHLY and CDR2 FYNNEI. The CDR3 totals 15 residues. For the CDR3, the DNA is TGTGCCAGCAGTGCGGGACAGGGGGCTTGGAATGAGCAGTTCTTC. As protein: CASSAGQGAWNEQFF.

This rearrangement joins TRBV5-4 to TRBJ1-1; TRBD1 is a possible D gene (5 bases). V shed 4 bases and J shed 1 base, with 17 bases lying between them. The CDR3 covers 16 residues. CDR1 and CDR2 from the germline V gene are SGHNT and YYREEE (reference sequence). The CDR3 DNA follows: TGTGCCAGCAGCCTGGACGGGCCCGGACAGAACACTGAAGCTTTCTTT. Protein sequence: CASSLDGPGQNTEAFF. The entire variable domain, with the rest obtained from reference TRBV5-4 and TRBJ1-1, is as follows: ETGVTQSPTHLIKTRGQQVTLRCSSQSGHNTVSWYQQALGQGPQFIFQYYREEENGRGNFPPRFSGLQFPNYSSELNVNALELDDSALYLCASSLDGPGQNTEAFFGQGTRLTVV.